This record covers a single TCR beta chain. This CDR3 contains 11 residues. The V gene's germline CDR1 is DFQATT and CDR2 SNEGSKA (reference sequence). Trimming cost V 7 bases and J 0 bases, with 6 bases left between them. One entry per CDR3 protein, called by TCRdb with MiXCR from the 5' RACE reads. The table has some 1,600,000 distinct CDR3 sequences, roughly 35% seen once; the top ten hold 0.25% to 0.3%. These data come from a study of identical twins. Sequencing input: cord blood. This sequence originates from a newborn girl in good health. This chain uses TRBV20-1 with TRBJ1-2; D gene uncertain. CDR3 region: CSGQANYGYTF. The CDR3 coding sequence is TGCAGTGGCCAGGCTAACTATGGCTACACCTTC.